This TCR beta chain was observed in a study of early T cells in non-severe SARS-CoV-2 infection. There are 14 residues in the CDR3. CDR1 and CDR2 from the germline V gene are SGDLS and YYNGEE. Trimming pared 7 bases from V and 0 bases from J, leaving 12 bases between. Unique molecular identifier tags were affixed to discrete cDNA molecules. Each CDR3 protein gets one entry after TCRdb re-called the 5' RACE reads with MiXCR. The sample records 95,000 to 120,000 distinct CDR3 sequences, 9.5% to 13% being singletons. The V call is TRBV9, the J call TRBJ2-3, with D perhaps matching TRBD1 or TRBD2 (7 bases each). This TCR derives from an adult who was a healthcare worker with PCR-confirmed SARS-CoV-2 infection or an uninfected control (not recorded which). The sequenced sample was whole blood. CDR3 nucleotide sequence: TGTGCCAGCGGGAGGGGACAGAGCACAGATACGCAGTATTTT. Protein product: CASGRGQSTDTQYF.